These 25 T cell receptor beta chains were all obtained from the same sample, sequenced in a study of blood T cell repertoires in COVID-19. The method was immunoSEQ multiplex PCR; TCRdb's version includes in-frame clones alone and lacks a portion of them. The repertoire consists of under 200,000 clones, with around 77% occurring once and the leading ten covering 5% to 8.5%. Sequenced input: peripheral blood. Receptors originate from a man in his 70s with active or convalescent COVID-19.

The sample holds one count of this clone. The chain recombines TRBV29-1 with TRBJ2-4; 7 bases match TRBD1. V lost 6 bases, J lost 0 bases, and 14 bases stayed unmatched. The CDR3 totals 17 residues. CDR1 SQVTM and CDR2 ANQGSEA come from the germline V gene. The CDR3 nucleotides read TGCAGCGTCATTACAGGGGCCGACTATGTAGCCAAAAACATTCAGTACTTC. Its translation: CSVITGADYVAKNIQYF.

This clone was seen a few times. The J gene is TRBJ2-7, the V gene TRBV7-2; TRBD1 aligns across 11 bases. Per germline, CDR1 SGHTA and CDR2 FQGNSA. Trimming at V came to 2 bases and at J to 11 bases, leaving 5 bases not matched to a gene. This CDR3 has 13 residues. The CDR3 reads CASSLYGTGGEYF. The CDR3 bases are TGTGCCAGCAGCTTATACGGGACAGGGGGGGAGTACTTC.

Regarding this clone: Other nucleotide sequences in the sample specify the same CDR3. The V and J genes are TRBV30 and TRBJ1-2, with a tentative D call TRBD1 (5 bases). The CDR3 consists of 12 residues. V dropped 0 bases and J dropped 6 bases, with 8 bases sitting between them. Germline loops: CDR1 GTSNPN, CDR2 SVGIG (reference sequence). The CDR3 DNA reads as TGTGCCTGGAGTGTGGGGGGTCATGGCTACACCTTC. It translates to CAWSVGGHGYTF.

The chain has TRBV5-5 and TRBJ2-3, with 7 bases lining up with TRBD1. The length of the CDR3 is 16 residues. Germline CDR1 and CDR2: SGHKS and YYEKEE (reference sequence). V trimming: 2 bases; J trimming: 4 bases; junction bases outside the gene matches: 10. CDR3 region: CASSFFPRQGADTQYF. CDR3 nucleotides: TGTGCCAGCAGCTTCTTTCCGCGACAGGGCGCAGATACGCAGTATTTT.

The chain couples TRBV27 to TRBJ2-5; TRBD1 agrees at 7 bases. The V segment lost 8 bases and the J segment 3 bases; nucleotides outside the gene matches: 3. This CDR3 has 12 residues. CDR1 and CDR2 from the germline V gene are MNHEY and SMNVEV (reference sequence). The CDR3 region has the DNA TGTGCCAGCCGGGACAGCGAAGAGACCCAGTACTTC. Amino acid sequence: CASRDSEETQYF.

In its sample, this clone was seen once. The V gene is TRBV6-1, the J gene TRBJ1-4, with a weak D call TRBD1 (5 bases). The CDR3 spans 14 residues. V lost 1 base and J 8 bases, leaving 11 bases between the germline ends. In germline, CDR1 is MNHNS, CDR2 SASEGT. CDR3 DNA sequence: TGTGCCAGCAGTGAAGGTCAGGGACTGGAAAAACTGTTTTTT. Translated: CASSEGQGLEKLFF.

V usage is TRBV30 and J usage is TRBJ1-3, with D possibly being TRBD1 (6 bases). Germline CDR1 GTSNPN, CDR2 SVGIG (reference sequence). This CDR3 region has 14 residues. Trimming removed 8 bases from V and 8 bases from J, with 22 bases in between. Here the CDR3 reads CAGTRGGGMDTIYF. CDR3 DNA sequence: TGTGCCGGTACCCGAGGGGGGGGTATGGACACCATATATTTT. Full variable domain (remainder filled in from reference TRBV30 and TRBJ1-3): SQTIHQWPATLVQPVGSPLSLECTVEGTSNPNLYWYRQAAGRGLQLLFYSVGIGQISSEVPQNLSASRPQDRQFILSSKKLLLSDSGFYLCAGTRGGGMDTIYFGEGSWLTVV.

The rearrangement uses TRBV19 and TRBJ1-5, with 10 bases aligning to TRBD1. This CDR3 has 16 residues. Germline lookup yields CDR1 LNHDA and CDR2 SQIVND (reference sequence). Germline trimming cut 6 bases from V and 5 bases from J; bases unmatched to any gene: 10. Here the CDR3 DNA reads TGTGCCAGTAGGCCGGGACAGGGGTCTCCTTATCAGCCCCAGCATTTT. Translated, it gives CASRPGQGSPYQPQHF. Filled out from reference TRBV19 and TRBJ1-5, the complete variable domain reads DGGITQSPKYLFRKEGQNVTLSCEQNLNHDAMYWYRQDPGQGLRLIYYSQIVNDFQKGDIAEGYSVSREKKESFPLTVTSAQKNPTAFYLCASRPGQGSPYQPQHFGDGTRLSIL.

This clone was counted a single time. The chain has TRBV11-2 and TRBJ2-7; 7 positions match TRBD2. The J segment lost 0 bases and the V segment lost 4 bases, leaving 3 bases of the junction unmatched. The CDR3 is made up of 14 amino acids. Germline V gene lookup returns CDR1 SGHAT and CDR2 FQNNGV. CDR3 sequence reads: CASSYQRDSYEQYF. CDR3 DNA: TGTGCCAGCAGCTATCAGCGGGACTCCTACGAGCAGTACTTC. The variable domain in full, with the rest retrieved from reference TRBV11-2 and TRBJ2-7, is EAGVAQSPRYKIIEKRQSVAFWCNPISGHATLYWYQQILGQGPKLLIQFQNNGVVDDSQLPKDRFSAERLKGVDSTLKIQPAKLEDSAVYLCASSYQRDSYEQYFGPGTRLTVT.

The chain combines TRBV2 with TRBJ2-5, with D possibly being TRBD1 (8 bases). Trimming removed 7 bases from V and 3 bases from J, with 18 bases in between. The V gene's germline CDR1 is SNHLY and CDR2 FYNNEI. The CDR3 consists of 15 residues. The CDR3, as DNA: TGTGCCAGCAAGGCACTACAGGGGGGGGAAGAGACCCAGTACTTC. It encodes CASKALQGGEETQYF.

The J gene is TRBJ2-2, the V gene TRBV14; D possibly corresponds to TRBD2 (6 bases). The CDR3 sequence is 15 residues long. Deletions cut 4 bases from V and 4 bases from J, with 13 bases between. CDR1 is SGHDN and CDR2 is FVKESK in the germline V gene. The CDR3, as DNA: TGTGCCAGCAGCCGTGGGACTTCCTTCACCGGGGAGCTGTTTTTT. Translated: CASSRGTSFTGELFF.

The chain has TRBV11-3 and TRBJ1-2; 8 nucleotides agree with TRBD1. Unmatched junction bases numbered 15, after V lost 5 bases and J lost 7 bases. The length of the CDR3 is 16 residues. Germline values: CDR1 SGHNT, CDR2 YENEEA. The CDR3 coding sequence is TGTGCCAGCAGCCGCGGGGGGGCAGGGGGCGCGCGTGGCTACACCTTC. Translating it yields CASSRGGAGGARGYTF.

The chain uses TRBV6-5 and TRBJ2-1, with 7 nucleotides matching TRBD1. The germline V gene encodes CDR1 MNHEY and CDR2 SVGAGI. The CDR3 contains 15 residues. V was pared by 5 bases and J by 1 base, with 5 bases of the junction left unmatched. The DNA for the CDR3 is TGTGCCAGCAGTAGAGAGGGGGCGTCCTACAATGAGCAGTTCTTC. This translates into CASSREGASYNEQFF.

CDR3 loop: CASSPGTGGYEKLFF. DNA for the CDR3: TGTGCCAGCTCACCTGGGACAGGGGGATATGAAAAACTGTTTTTT. V and J are TRBV18 and TRBJ1-4, with 11 positions matching TRBD1. J gave up 6 bases and V 3 bases, and 3 bases lay outside the gene matches. Germline V gene data show CDR1 as KGHSH and CDR2 as LQKENI. The CDR3 totals 15 residues.

For this clone: A junction end diverges from the germline sequence, so it may reflect a read error. J is TRBJ2-1 and V is TRBV2; 8 bases are shared with TRBD2. From germline, CDR1 is SNHLY and CDR2 FYNNEI. CDR3 length: 14 amino acids. CDR3 sequence reads: CAAPTSGSHNEQFF. For the CDR3, the DNA is TGTGCAGCCCCCACTAGCGGCTCCCACAATGAGCAGTTCTTC.

This clone has a handful of counts. The V call is TRBV5-4, the J call TRBJ2-2, with 7 bases matching TRBD2. V was pared by 0 bases and J by 2 bases, with 10 bases of the junction left unmatched. Germline V lookup: CDR1 SGHNT, CDR2 YYREEE (reference sequence). The CDR3 spans 18 residues. The CDR3 spells CASSLALGKRGNTGELFF. The CDR3 nucleotides are TGTGCCAGCAGCTTGGCCCTAGGGAAGCGGGGAAACACCGGGGAGCTGTTTTTT.

V and J are TRBV11-2 and TRBJ1-2, with no clear D. This CDR3 comprises 13 residues. The germline CDR1 and CDR2 sequences are SGHAT and FQNNGV. The V end lost 0 bases, the J end lost 7 bases, and 9 bases lay between the germline ends. This CDR3 reads CASSLERDIGYTF. The CDR3, as DNA: TGTGCCAGCAGCTTAGAGCGGGATATTGGCTACACCTTC.

The J gene is TRBJ2-5, the V gene TRBV7-9; D is unresolved. Germline loops: CDR1 SEHNR, CDR2 FQNEAQ (reference sequence). The length of the CDR3 is 14 residues. The V end lost 6 bases, the J end lost 0 bases, and 11 bases lay between the germline ends. CDR3 nucleotides: TGTGCCAGCAGTACCACTATTTACCAAGAGACCCAGTACTTC. Amino acids: CASSTTIYQETQYF.

This clone was detected only once. The rearrangement joins TRBV6-1 to TRBJ2-6, with 7 bases matching TRBD2. V lost 0 bases and J lost 0; bases outside the gene matches: 5. The CDR3 has 18 amino acids. Germline CDR1 MNHNS, CDR2 SASEGT. The CDR3 DNA sequence: TGTGCCAGCAGTGAAGCGGAAGGGAGGGGCTCTGGGGCCAACGTCCTGACTTTC. It specifies CASSEAEGRGSGANVLTF.

V gene TRBV12-5 combines with J gene TRBJ2-7; 12 bases line up with TRBD2. The germline V gene encodes CDR1 LGHNT and CDR2 FRNRAP. V trimming: 5 bases; J trimming: 2 bases; junction bases outside the gene matches: 7. The CDR3 totals 16 residues. The CDR3 loop reads CASGTETSGRPYEQYF. The CDR3 nucleotides read TGTGCTAGTGGTACGGAGACTAGCGGGAGACCCTACGAGCAGTACTTC.

The chain links TRBV5-1 to TRBJ2-3; TRBD2 aligns across 10 bases. The CDR3 runs to 15 residues. V dropped 2 bases and J dropped 3; count of bases not matched to a gene: 3. Germline V gene lookup returns CDR1 SGHRS and CDR2 YFSETQ. The CDR3 is CASSLAGGPTDTQYF. The CDR3 coding sequence is TGCGCCAGCAGCTTAGCGGGAGGGCCGACAGATACGCAGTATTTT.

The chain recombines TRBV18 with TRBJ1-1, with unresolved D. The V and J ends lost 3 bases and 3 bases respectively, with 17 bases between them. The germline V gene has CDR1 KGHSH and CDR2 LQKENI. The CDR3 consists of 16 residues. The CDR3 nucleotides are TGTGCCAGCTCACCGCTCGGAGGGCTGGGCGACACTGAAGCTTTCTTT. It specifies CASSPLGGLGDTEAFF. Full variable domain (remainder filled in from reference TRBV18 and TRBJ1-1): NAGVMQNPRHLVRRRGQEARLRCSPMKGHSHVYWYRQLPEEGLKFMVYLQKENIIDESGMPKERFSAEFPKEGPSILRIQQVVRGDSAAYFCASSPLGGLGDTEAFFGQGTRLTVV.

V is TRBV28 and J is TRBJ1-2, with D perhaps TRBD1 (5 bases). V lost 2 bases and J lost 7, with 14 bases in between. The CDR3 totals 14 residues. CDR1 is MDHEN and CDR2 is SYDVKM in the germline V gene. The CDR3 spells CASSLGGGFSGYTF. The CDR3 DNA reads as TGTGCCAGCAGTTTAGGCGGGGGGTTCTCTGGCTACACCTTC.

The chain has TRBV2 and TRBJ1-6; 9 nucleotides line up with TRBD1. Per germline, CDR1 SNHLY and CDR2 FYNNEI. CDR3 length equals 14 residues. The J segment lost 7 bases and the V segment lost 7 bases, leaving 5 bases of the junction unmatched. This CDR3 reads CASTETGGNSPLHF. The CDR3 coding sequence is TGTGCCAGCACTGAGACAGGGGGGAATTCACCCCTCCACTTT.

The chain links TRBV2 to TRBJ2-5, with 10 nucleotides matching TRBD1. The CDR3 is 13 amino acids. In germline, CDR1 is SNHLY, CDR2 FYNNEI. J was trimmed by 4 bases and V by 4 bases; bases with no gene match: 0. The chain's CDR3 is CASSGTGGETQYF. CDR3 in DNA: TGTGCCAGCAGTGGGACAGGGGGAGAGACCCAGTACTTC.